The 13 T cell receptor beta chains in this list originate from one sample, sequenced in a study of HIV-infected patients and healthy controls (TCRdb year 2014). Whole blood was used without cell fractionation, so the repertoire reflected all unsorted peripheral T cells. The library was prepared using 5' RACE. The instrument given in TCRdb is Illumina MiSeq. SuperScript III was used to reverse transcribe 500 ng RNA with primers targeting the alpha and beta constant regions. Separate libraries for the alpha and beta chains were generated through chain-specific third strand synthesis that incorporated multiplexing indices. TCRdb reworked the public reads: Q25 trimming with fastp, MiXCR clone assembly, productive beta chains retained. For every CDR3 protein sequence, its rows merge into one entry that carries the most common genes and DNA. The sample table lists 18,000 or so distinct CDR3 sequences, approximately 10% of them with a count of one. Jointly, the top ten make up approximately 5.9% of the sample.

Sequencing input: blood. The receptors derive from an adult in good health.

This clonotype has more than one count but fewer than ten. This sequence joins TRBV29-1 and TRBJ2-3, with D hard to call. Per germline, CDR1 SQVTM and CDR2 ANQGSEA. CDR3 length: 13 residues. Trimming removed 5 bases from V and 0 bases from J, with 9 bases in between. CDR3 protein: CSVRPSSTDTQYF. The CDR3 coding sequence is TGCAGCGTTAGGCCAAGTAGCACAGATACGCAGTATTTT.

This clonotype was observed at least ten times. The chain combines TRBV4-1 with TRBJ1-1, with a tentative D call TRBD1 (5 bases). V lost 1 base, J lost 5 bases, and 11 bases lay in between. Germline V gives CDR1 MGHRA, CDR2 YSYEKL. This CDR3 spans 14 amino acids. The CDR3, as DNA: TGCGCCAGCAGCCAAGGAGGGCCAGGGACTGAAGCTTTCTTT. Residues: CASSQGGPGTEAFF.

The table lists this clonotype with many counts. This chain uses TRBV19 with TRBJ2-7; 7 bases are shared with TRBD2. The germline CDR1 and CDR2 sequences are LNHDA and SQIVND (reference sequence). This CDR3 spans 16 amino acids. The V gene end was trimmed by 3 bases and the J gene end by 0 bases; junction bases not matched to a gene: 8. The CDR3 bases are TGTGCCAGTAGTATGAATGAGGCTAGCGGCTCCTACGAGCAGTACTTC. Residues: CASSMNEASGSYEQYF.

V and J are TRBV11-1 and TRBJ2-1; D is unresolved. This CDR3 has 13 amino acids. The V gene lost 5 bases and the J gene lost 6 bases, with 11 bases spanning the gap. Germline values: CDR1 SGHAT, CDR2 FQDESV (reference sequence). The CDR3, as DNA: TGTGCCAGCAGCCCCGGTGTAATCAATGAGCAGTTCTTC. Protein sequence: CASSPGVINEQFF. Variable domain in full (rest from reference TRBV11-1 and TRBJ2-1): EAEVAQSPRYKITEKSQAVAFWCDPISGHATLYWYRQILGQGPELLVQFQDESVVDDSQLPKDRFSAERLKGVDSTLKIQPAELGDSAMYLCASSPGVINEQFFGPGTRLTVL.

Relative to its sample, this clonotype is medium-sized. This chain links TRBV19 with TRBJ2-7; D gene unclear. The CDR3 covers 14 residues. Germline CDR1 and CDR2: LNHDA and SQIVND (reference sequence). The V end was cut by 4 bases, the J end by 6 bases, with 16 bases between. As DNA, the CDR3 is TGTGCCAGTAGTAGCAGAGGCTCACCGGGCGAGCAGTACTTC. Translation: CASSSRGSPGEQYF.

By frequency in the sample, this clonotype is medium-sized (0.01 to 0.1%). The V gene is TRBV12-3 or TRBV12-4, the J gene TRBJ2-3, with a weak D call TRBD2 (5 bases). The CDR3 spans 17 residues. V gave up 2 bases and J gave up 5 bases, with 20 bases separating them. The CDR3 DNA reads as TGTGCCAGCAGTTTAACACGGAGGTTGGTTACGAAAGATACGCAGTATTTT. It specifies CASSLTRRLVTKDTQYF.

The chain recombines TRBV29-1 with TRBJ2-3, with a weak D call TRBD1 (5 bases). CDR3 length: 13 amino acids. Germline CDR1 reads SQVTM; CDR2 reads ANQGSEA. V lost 3 bases, J lost 2 bases, and 9 bases lay in between. In nucleotides, the CDR3 is TGCAGCGTTGAGACGACAGTCACAGATACGCAGTATTTT. It codes for CSVETTVTDTQYF.

The chain combines TRBV29-1 with TRBJ2-7; TRBD1 matches 8 bases. There are 14 residues in the CDR3. Germline V CDR1 and CDR2: SQVTM, ANQGSEA. V lost 6 bases to trimming and J lost 1 base; unmatched junction nucleotides: 8. The CDR3 reads CSVSWTGMSYEQYF. In DNA, the CDR3 is TGCAGCGTCTCCTGGACAGGGATGTCCTACGAGCAGTACTTC.

This clonotype rates as medium-sized. This CDR3 reads CAWSGVSSSYNEQFF. The CDR3 region has the DNA TGTGCCTGGAGTGGGGTGTCGAGCTCCTACAATGAGCAGTTCTTC. V is TRBV30 and J is TRBJ2-1; no clear D gene. Trimming left V 1 base short and J 0 bases short, with 10 bases between. Germline CDR1 and CDR2: GTSNPN and SVGIG (reference sequence). This CDR3 is 15 amino acids long.

In its sample, this clonotype is medium-sized. This chain joins TRBV7-6 and TRBJ2-1; 7 bases align to TRBD2. Per germline, CDR1 SGHVS and CDR2 FNYEAQ. Trimming removed 1 base from V and 0 bases from J; junction bases left unmatched: 3. This CDR3 has 16 residues. The CDR3 DNA is TGTGCCAGCAGCTTAGAAGCGGGAAGCTCCTACAATGAGCAGTTCTTC. Translating gives CASSLEAGSSYNEQFF.

By its share, this clonotype is medium-sized. The chain carries TRBV2 and TRBJ2-3, with D unclear. Trimming removed 3 bases at V and 1 base at J, with 11 bases between. This CDR3 has 15 amino acids. CDR1 and CDR2 from the germline V gene are SNHLY and FYNNEI. CDR3 loop: CASSDEVARTDTQYF. CDR3 nucleotide sequence: TGTGCCAGCAGTGACGAGGTGGCCCGCACAGATACGCAGTATTTT.

This clonotype has just a few counts. The CDR3 sequence: CASSLVELAGANEQFF. For the CDR3, the DNA is TGTGCCAGCAGTTTAGTGGAGCTAGCGGGAGCAAATGAGCAGTTCTTC. The V call is TRBV28, the J call TRBJ2-1; 10 bases match TRBD2. The trim removed 2 bases at V and 7 bases at J, leaving 8 bases unmatched. The CDR3 is 16 residues long. Germline V gene sequence: CDR1 MDHEN, CDR2 SYDVKM. Together with reference TRBV28 and TRBJ2-1, the CDR3 gives the full variable domain: DVKVTQSSRYLVKRTGEKVFLECVQDMDHENMFWYRQDPGLGLRLIYFSYDVKMKEKGDIPEGYSVSREKKERFSLILESASTNQTSMYLCASSLVELAGANEQFFGPGTRLTVL.

This clonotype showed up many times. The J gene is TRBJ2-3, the V gene TRBV20-1; the D gene is possibly TRBD1 (5 bases). The CDR3 spans 11 residues. V lost 2 bases and J lost 6, with 6 bases in between. Per the germline V gene, CDR1 is DFQATT and CDR2 is SNEGSKA (reference sequence). CDR3 region: CSARSGDTQYF. DNA of the CDR3: TGCAGTGCTAGATCAGGGGATACGCAGTATTTT.